This TCR beta chain originates from a study of T cells in Graves' hyperthyroidism and ophthalmopathy. Not enrolled were patients with uncontrolled infection, other autoimmune disease, pregnancy or lactation. Diagnosis relied on clinical symptoms, serum thyroxine and TRAb, thyroid ultrasound and orbital computed tomography. About this clonotype itself: Its antigen is as yet unknown.

The V end was cut by 6 bases, the J end by 3 bases, with 14 bases between. The CDR3 length is 13 residues. Germline assignment: CDR1 DFQATT and CDR2 SNEGSKA (reference sequence). RNA transcripts served as the template for amplifying TCR beta CDR3 regions. HTBI primers were used for first-round RT-PCR of the TCR CDR3. TCRdb reprocessed the multiplex PCR reads via MiXCR and lists one record per CDR3 protein. The table lists 500,000 to 650,000 distinct CDR3 sequences, 40% to 55% of them singletons. Findings and caveats of the study: Model predictions of ophthalmopathy came a median approximately 6 months before onset.

Specimen: peripheral blood or thyroid tissue (not recorded which). V is TRBV20-1 and J is TRBJ1-2; D is unresolved. The clonotype comes from an adult woman with Graves' disease, either hyperthyroidism or ophthalmopathy (not recorded which). The CDR3 reads CSATKDGHYGYTF. CDR3 sequence (DNA): TGCAGTGCGACGAAGGACGGGCACTATGGCTACACCTTC.